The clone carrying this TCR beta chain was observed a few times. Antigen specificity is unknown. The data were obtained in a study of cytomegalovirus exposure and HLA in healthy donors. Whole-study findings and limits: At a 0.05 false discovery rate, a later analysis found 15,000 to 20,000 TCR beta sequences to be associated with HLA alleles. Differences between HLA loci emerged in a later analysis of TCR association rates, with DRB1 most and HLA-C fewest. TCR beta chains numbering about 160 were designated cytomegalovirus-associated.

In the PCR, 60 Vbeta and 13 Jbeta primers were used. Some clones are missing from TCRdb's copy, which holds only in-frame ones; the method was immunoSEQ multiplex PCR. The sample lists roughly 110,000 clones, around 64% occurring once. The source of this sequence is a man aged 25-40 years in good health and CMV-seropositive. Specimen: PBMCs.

The CDR3 bases are TGCAGCGTTGAAGAGGAAGGGGACAGGGGGGCCTCTGGGGCCAACGTCCTGACTTTC. Translating it yields CSVEEEGDRGASGANVLTF. The rearrangement links TRBV29-1 to TRBJ2-6, with TRBD1 matching 11 bases. Germline assignment: CDR1 SQVTM and CDR2 ANQGSEA. CDR3 size: 19 residues. V trimming: 0 bases; J trimming: 0 bases; junction bases outside the gene matches: 7.